The clone carrying this T cell receptor beta chain was observed a single time. The target antigen is unknown. Graves' hyperthyroidism was deemed stable given no ophthalmopathy progression within 18 months. This entry belongs to a study of T cells in Graves' hyperthyroidism and ophthalmopathy. Study results and limitations: Most thyroid clonotypes expanded above 0.001 were also detected in blood. Ophthalmopathy was predicted by the model a median of roughly 6.6 months ahead of onset.

Germline values: CDR1 SEHNR, CDR2 FQNEAQ (reference sequence). Unmatched junction bases numbered 10, after V lost 5 bases and J lost 4 bases. This CDR3 is 15 amino acids long. Amplification of TCR beta CDR3 regions was performed using RNA transcripts as template. The HTBI primer set was used in a first-round RT-PCR of the TCR CDR3. TCRdb called the multiplex PCR reads again in MiXCR, with one record for every CDR3 protein. The data show about 420,000 distinct CDR3 sequences, about an eighth seen once. Input material: blood. The rearrangement links TRBV7-9 to TRBJ2-5; 7 bases agree with TRBD2. This TCR derives from a woman between 18 and 30 years old with Graves' hyperthyroidism. CDR3 nucleotide sequence: TGTGCCAGCAGCCCCCTTGGGTCGGGAGGAGAGACCCAGTACTTC. Translated: CASSPLGSGGETQYF.